The 26 T cell receptor beta chains in this list originate from one sample, sequenced in a study of regulatory and conventional T cells in RAG deficiency. Here immunoSEQ multiplex PCR was the method, and the copy in TCRdb shows in-frame clones only, minus some. The sample has 25,000 to 35,000 clones, about nine tenths seen once. Regulatory T cells were sorted from blood as CD4+ CD25-high CD127-low cells. The sample was also linked to a second study, of regulatory T cells. From that study: The primer mix had 52 TRBV and 13 TRBJ primers.

The sequenced material came from Tregs sorted from blood. All receptors come from a human donor in good health.

CDR3 coding DNA: TGTGCCAGCAGCTCGACAGGGGGCGCCTATGGCTACACCTTC. It encodes CASSSTGGAYGYTF. The V gene is TRBV11-2, the J gene TRBJ1-2; 10 bases match TRBD1. The CDR3 has 14 residues. Germline loops: CDR1 SGHAT, CDR2 FQNNGV. After removal of 4 bases from V and 4 bases from J, the junction contained 3 bases not matched to a gene.

This chain joins TRBV6-6 and TRBJ2-3, with TRBD2 identical over 7 bases. CDR3 size: 14 residues. The V gene end was trimmed by 7 bases and the J gene end by 2 bases; junction bases not matched to a gene: 6. Germline CDR1 reads MNHNY; CDR2 reads SVGAGI (reference sequence). CDR3 amino acids: CASTRGGFTDTQYF. Written as DNA, the CDR3 is TGTGCCAGCACCCGCGGGGGATTCACAGATACGCAGTATTTT.

The chain uses TRBV2 and TRBJ1-5, with 7 bases lining up with TRBD1. Unmatched junction bases numbered 7, after V lost 6 bases and J lost 5 bases. The CDR3 loop spans 14 amino acids. Germline V gene sequence: CDR1 SNHLY, CDR2 FYNNEI. The CDR3 loop reads CASRMGTVDQPQHF. The DNA of the CDR3 is TGTGCCAGCAGAATGGGGACAGTAGATCAGCCCCAGCATTTT. Using reference TRBV2 and TRBJ1-5 for the parts outside the CDR3, the full variable domain is EPEVTQTPSHQVTQMGQEVILRCVPISNHLYFYWYRQILGQKVEFLVSFYNNEISEKSEIFDDQFSVERPDGSNFTLKIRSTKLEDSAMYFCASRMGTVDQPQHFGDGTRLSIL.

The genes are TRBV19 and TRBJ1-2; 7 positions agree with TRBD1. The CDR3 contains 15 residues. The J segment lost 2 bases and the V segment lost 2 bases, leaving 5 bases of the junction unmatched. Germline V lookup: CDR1 LNHDA, CDR2 SQIVND (reference sequence). CDR3 sequence: CASSISGQANYGYTF. The CDR3 nucleotides read TGTGCCAGTAGTATAAGCGGACAGGCCAACTATGGCTACACCTTC.

The chain uses TRBV5-1 and TRBJ2-7; no clear D. Germline-derived CDR1 and CDR2 are SGHRS and YFSETQ. The CDR3 covers 13 residues. Trimming pared 4 bases from V and 2 bases from J, leaving 10 bases between. DNA for the CDR3: TGCGCCAGCAGCCTGGCGGCCCCCTACGAGCAGTACTTC. This sequence encodes CASSLAAPYEQYF. The whole variable domain, filled in from reference TRBV5-1 and TRBJ2-7, reads KAGVTQTPRYLIKTRGQQVTLSCSPISGHRSVSWYQQTPGQGLQFLFEYFSETQRNKGNFPGRFSGRQFSNSRSEMNVSTLELGDSALYLCASSLAAPYEQYFGPGTRLTVT.

A word on this clone: One end of the junction fails to match germline, which may point to a read error. The chain couples TRBV15 to TRBJ2-5; D is possibly TRBD2 (7 bases). The CDR3 covers 13 residues. CDR1 LNHNV and CDR2 YYDKDF come from the germline V gene (reference sequence). This CDR3 reads CATSRDRGAQMDF. Written as DNA, the CDR3 is TGTGCCACCAGCAGAGATCGGGGGGCCCAAATGGACTTC.

This clone was seen just once. This rearrangement joins TRBV5-8 to TRBJ2-3; no firm D call. The length of the CDR3 is 15 residues. V gave up 4 bases and J gave up 2 bases, with 14 bases separating them. Germline V CDR1 and CDR2: SGHTS, YDEGEE. CDR3 sequence: CASSAGSFFTDTQYF. In nucleotides, the CDR3 is TGTGCCAGCAGCGCCGGGTCCTTTTTCACAGATACGCAGTATTTT.

The chain recombines TRBV4-1 with TRBJ1-4, with D possibly matching TRBD1 (5 bases). This CDR3 has 16 residues. The V and J ends lost 1 base and 3 bases respectively, with 12 bases between them. In germline, CDR1 is MGHRA, CDR2 YSYEKL. The CDR3 region has the DNA TGCGCCAGCAGCCAAGGACCCAGGGTTGCTAATGAAAAACTGTTTTTT. Amino acids: CASSQGPRVANEKLFF.

The rearrangement uses TRBV5-6 and TRBJ2-5, with TRBD1 matching 9 bases. V lost 4 bases, J lost 4 bases, and 2 bases stayed unmatched. The CDR3 consists of 13 residues. Germline V lookup: CDR1 SGHDT, CDR2 YYEEEE. CDR3 loop: CASSRTGAETQYF. The CDR3 nucleotides are TGTGCCAGCAGCCGGACAGGGGCAGAGACCCAGTACTTC.

The gene calls are TRBV19 and TRBJ2-2, with a weak D call TRBD1 (5 bases). Trimming took 4 bases from V and 4 from J, leaving 13 bases between them. The CDR3 sequence is 15 residues long. The germline gives CDR1 LNHDA, CDR2 SQIVND (reference sequence). CDR3 amino acids: CASSRWGQGTGELFF. In nucleotides, the CDR3 is TGTGCCAGTAGTAGGTGGGGCCAGGGCACCGGGGAGCTGTTTTTT.

The V and J genes are TRBV7-3 and TRBJ1-1; D is unresolved. The CDR3 spans 16 residues. V was cut by 0 bases and J by 1 base, with 12 bases left in between. Germline loops: CDR1 SGHTA, CDR2 FQGTGA. The DNA of the CDR3 is TGTGCCAGCAGCTTAACCATAGGACGGCCGAACACTGAAGCTTTCTTT. Amino acids: CASSLTIGRPNTEAFF.

V usage is TRBV5-4 and J usage is TRBJ1-1, with D possibly TRBD1 on 6 matching bases. Trimming removed 4 bases at V and 0 bases at J, with 13 bases between. This CDR3 region has 15 residues. Germline values: CDR1 SGHNT, CDR2 YYREEE (reference sequence). The CDR3 DNA follows: TGTGCCAGCAGCGGGTTAGGGGGGATGAACACTGAAGCTTTCTTT. It is translated as CASSGLGGMNTEAFF.

The rearrangement uses TRBV30 and TRBJ2-7; 9 bases are shared with TRBD1. Losses at the gene ends were 0 bases for V and 0 bases for J; bases not matched to a gene: 6. This CDR3 region has 16 residues. The germline CDR1 and CDR2 sequences are GTSNPN and SVGIG (reference sequence). CDR3 sequence (DNA): TGTGCCTGGAGTGTATGGGGACAGGGAAGCTCCTACGAGCAGTACTTC. Its protein product is CAWSVWGQGSSYEQYF.

The genes are TRBV5-4 and TRBJ1-1; no definite D call. Deletions cut 0 bases from V and 5 bases from J, with 14 bases between. This CDR3 has 15 amino acids. Germline lookup yields CDR1 SGHNT and CDR2 YYREEE (reference sequence). DNA for the CDR3: TGTGCCAGCAGCTTGGGCGGACCCCCGAGAACTGAAGCTTTCTTT. It encodes CASSLGGPPRTEAFF.

The genes are TRBV14 and TRBJ2-7, with a possible D match to TRBD2 (6 bases). The CDR3 consists of 14 residues. Trimming removed 6 bases from V and 4 bases from J, with 16 bases in between. CDR1 is SGHDN, CDR2 FVKESK, per germline. DNA for the CDR3: TGTGCCAGCAGTCGGAACTGGGGGACTTACGAGCAGTACTTC. Amino acids: CASSRNWGTYEQYF.

This chain connects TRBV18 to TRBJ1-3; tentative D call: TRBD1 (5 bases). Per the germline V gene, CDR1 is KGHSH and CDR2 is LQKENI. Trimming cost V 2 bases and J 0 bases, with 17 bases left between them. This CDR3 has 18 residues. CDR3 in DNA: TGTGCCAGCTCACCAACTCCTTTGACAGCTACCTCTGGAAACACCATATATTTT. This translates into CASSPTPLTATSGNTIYF.

The count of this clone is one. This chain connects TRBV4-1 to TRBJ1-6; D is unresolved. Germline V CDR1 and CDR2: MGHRA, YSYEKL. Trimming cost V 0 bases and J 6 bases, with 9 bases left between them. This CDR3 comprises 15 residues. The CDR3 sequence is CASSQDHTLNSPLHF. The DNA for the CDR3 is TGCGCCAGCAGCCAAGATCACACCCTTAATTCACCCCTCCACTTT.

This clone is deemed medium-sized (0.01 to 0.1%). The chain is built from TRBV10-3 and TRBJ1-6; 8 bases fit TRBD1. CDR1 ENHRY and CDR2 SYGVKD come from the germline V gene. Trimming took 6 bases from V and 6 from J; bases not matched to a gene: 7. The CDR3 extends over 15 amino acids. Here the CDR3 DNA reads TGTGCCATCAGGGAGGGACAGGTATTTAATTCACCCCTCCACTTT. This sequence encodes CAIREGQVFNSPLHF.

The chain is built from TRBV19 and TRBJ1-5, with 9 bases fitting TRBD1. The CDR3 spans 15 residues. The germline V gene encodes CDR1 LNHDA and CDR2 SQIVND (reference sequence). The trim removed 7 bases at V and 3 bases at J, leaving 7 bases unmatched. CDR3 in amino acids: CASTGDRASNQPQHF. The CDR3 nucleotides read TGTGCCAGTACCGGGGACAGGGCTTCCAATCAGCCCCAGCATTTT.

The chain employs TRBV5-6 and TRBJ2-3; D gene ambiguous. Germline V gene sequence: CDR1 SGHDT, CDR2 YYEEEE. V was clipped by 1 base and J by 0 bases, with 9 bases between them. The CDR3 length is 15 residues. CDR3 DNA sequence: TGTGCCAGCAGCTTGCGACAAACTAGCACAGATACGCAGTATTTT. Its translation: CASSLRQTSTDTQYF.

The chain has TRBV7-2 and TRBJ2-7; D is uncertain. The V end was cut by 5 bases, the J end by 1 base, with 15 bases between. This CDR3 has 15 residues. Germline values: CDR1 SGHTA, CDR2 FQGNSA. The CDR3 sequence: CASSPTNLLSYEQYF. CDR3 coding DNA: TGTGCCAGCAGCCCCACAAACCTCTTATCCTACGAGCAGTACTTC.

This clone was seen a single time. The chain recombines TRBV5-1 with TRBJ1-2; 8 bases agree with TRBD1. The germline V gene has CDR1 SGHRS and CDR2 YFSETQ. V shed 4 bases and J 3 bases; nucleotides not matched to a gene: 5. This CDR3 is built from 14 residues. CDR3 in DNA: TGCGCCAGCAGCATGACAGGGGAGGACTATGGCTACACCTTC. Amino acid sequence: CASSMTGEDYGYTF.

The rearrangement joins TRBV29-1 to TRBJ1-1; tentative D call: TRBD1 (6 bases). The germline gives CDR1 SQVTM, CDR2 ANQGSEA. The CDR3 consists of 12 residues. CDR3 bases: TGCAGTTCAACAGGGTTGAACACTGAAGCTTTCTTT. It is translated as CSSTGLNTEAFF.

The V call is TRBV12-2, the J call TRBJ1-1. TRBV12-2 is assigned pseudogene status. The CDR3 is 15 amino acids. CDR3 loop: CASRLARGPPGRAFF. The CDR3 DNA sequence: TGTGCAAGTCGCTTAGCCCGGGGCCCGCCGGGGAGAGCTTTCTTT.

The CDR3 spells CATRERGANYGYTF. For the CDR3, the DNA is TGTGCCACCAGGGAACGGGGTGCTAACTATGGCTACACCTTC. The gene calls are TRBV15 and TRBJ1-2; D remains unclear. The CDR3 covers 14 residues. Germline CDR1 and CDR2: LNHNV and YYDKDF (reference sequence). The V and J ends lost 6 bases and 0 bases respectively, with 11 bases between them.

The chain carries TRBV9 and TRBJ1-2; D unclear. Germline values: CDR1 SGDLS, CDR2 YYNGEE. This CDR3 has 15 amino acids. Trimming shortened V by 0 bases and J by 5 bases, and 14 bases separated the two germline ends. CDR3 in DNA: TGTGCCAGCAGCGTAGACGCGGGCGGCACTTATGGCTACACCTTC. Encoded protein: CASSVDAGGTYGYTF.